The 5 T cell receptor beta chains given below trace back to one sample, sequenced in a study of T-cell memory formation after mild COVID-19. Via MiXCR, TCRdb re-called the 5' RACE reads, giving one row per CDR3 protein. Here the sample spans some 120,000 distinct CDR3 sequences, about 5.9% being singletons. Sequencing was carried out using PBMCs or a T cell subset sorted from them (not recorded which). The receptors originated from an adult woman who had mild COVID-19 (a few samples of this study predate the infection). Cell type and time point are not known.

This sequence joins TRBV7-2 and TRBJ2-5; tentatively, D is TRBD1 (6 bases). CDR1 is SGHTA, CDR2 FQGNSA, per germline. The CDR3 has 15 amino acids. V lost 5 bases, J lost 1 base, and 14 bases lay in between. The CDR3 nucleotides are TGTGCCAGCAGCACCCGGACAGCTCCCCAAGAGACCCAGTACTTC. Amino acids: CASSTRTAPQETQYF.

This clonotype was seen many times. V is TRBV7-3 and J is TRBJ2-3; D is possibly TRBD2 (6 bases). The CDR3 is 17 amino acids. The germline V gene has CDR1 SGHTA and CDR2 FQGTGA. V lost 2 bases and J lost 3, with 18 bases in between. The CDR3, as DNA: TGTGCCAGCAGCTTAGGCCTCGGGGCTAGCGTAACAGATACGCAGTATTTT. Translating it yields CASSLGLGASVTDTQYF.

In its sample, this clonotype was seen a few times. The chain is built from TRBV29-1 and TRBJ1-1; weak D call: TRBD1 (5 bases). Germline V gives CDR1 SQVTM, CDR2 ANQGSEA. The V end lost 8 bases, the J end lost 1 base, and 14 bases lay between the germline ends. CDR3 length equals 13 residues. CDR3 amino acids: CSSDGGGNTEAFF. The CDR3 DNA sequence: TGCAGCTCTGATGGGGGAGGGAACACTGAAGCTTTCTTT.

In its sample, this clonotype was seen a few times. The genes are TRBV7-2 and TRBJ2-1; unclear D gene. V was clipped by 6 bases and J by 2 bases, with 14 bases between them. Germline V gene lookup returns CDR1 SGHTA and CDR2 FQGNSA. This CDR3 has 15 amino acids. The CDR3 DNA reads TGTGCCAGCAGTCAAGCAGGAGTCCCCTACAATGAGCAGTTCTTC. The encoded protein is CASSQAGVPYNEQFF. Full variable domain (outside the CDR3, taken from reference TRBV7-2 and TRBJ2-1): GAGVSQSPSNKVTEKGKDVELRCDPISGHTALYWYRQSLGQGLEFLIYFQGNSAPDKSGLPSDRFSAERTGGSVSTLTIQRTQQEDSAVYLCASSQAGVPYNEQFFGPGTRLTVL.

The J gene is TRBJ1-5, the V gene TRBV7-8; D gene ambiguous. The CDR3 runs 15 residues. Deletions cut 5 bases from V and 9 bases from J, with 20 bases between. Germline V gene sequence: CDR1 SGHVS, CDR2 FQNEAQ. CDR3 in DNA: TGTGCCAGCAGCCTCGCCGGGAGAGGGTTGGGGCCCCAGCATTTT. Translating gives CASSLAGRGLGPQHF.